This passage covers 13 T cell receptor beta chains from one sample sequenced in a study of cytomegalovirus exposure and HLA in healthy donors (TCRdb year 2017). The library relied on the immunoSEQ multiplex PCR assay. A mixture of 60 forward primers for TCR Vbeta segments and 13 reverse primers for TCR Jbeta segments was used in the multiplex PCR. TCRdb carries this immuneACCESS record with in-frame sequences only. Its versions omit some clonotypes, under half of them owing to an unresolved V gene in the studies checked, with the rest unexplained. Counted in this sample were roughly 100,000 clones; around 80% of them appeared once. Around 3.4% of the sample belongs to the ten largest clones. Material: PBMCs. These receptors all stem from a man in his fifties or sixties in good health and CMV-seronegative.

This chain joins TRBV4-1 and TRBJ1-3; unclear D gene. Germline CDR1 is MGHRA and CDR2 is YSYEKL. Trimming removed 6 bases from V and 1 base from J, with 7 bases in between. The CDR3 totals 13 residues. CDR3 DNA sequence: TGCGCCAGCAGGGAAGCGTCTGGAAACACCATATATTTT. Its protein is CASREASGNTIYF.

This clone was found once. This chain links TRBV2 with TRBJ2-5; 10 bases align to TRBD1. V shed 0 bases, J shed 5 bases, and the junction held 3 bases outside the gene matches. Germline lookup yields CDR1 SNHLY and CDR2 FYNNEI. The CDR3 is 15 residues long. The CDR3: CASSEARQGAETQYF. CDR3 DNA sequence: TGTGCCAGCAGTGAAGCGCGACAGGGGGCTGAGACCCAGTACTTC.

The chain joins TRBV10-3 to TRBJ2-7; 7 nucleotides align to TRBD1. CDR3 length equals 13 residues. Germline assignment: CDR1 ENHRY and CDR2 SYGVKD. With V trimmed by 4 bases and J by 3 bases, 3 bases remained unmatched. CDR3 residues: CAISVDRFYEQYV. Here the CDR3 DNA reads TGTGCCATCAGTGTGGACAGGTTCTACGAGCAGTACGTC.

The gene calls are TRBV5-4 and TRBJ2-3; D is undetermined. The V end lost 4 bases, the J end lost 4 bases, and 10 bases lay between the germline ends. Germline CDR1 and CDR2: SGHNT and YYREEE (reference sequence). This CDR3 has 13 residues. The CDR3 nucleotides read TGTGCCAGCAGCCCCCGGTTTGCAGATACGCAGTATTTT. Its translation is CASSPRFADTQYF.

The CDR3 DNA sequence: TGTGCCAGCAGCTTAAAGGGACTAGCGGGGGGATACACCGGGGAGCTGTTTTTT. Protein sequence: CASSLKGLAGGYTGELFF. V usage is TRBV7-3 and J usage is TRBJ2-2; 15 nucleotides line up with TRBD2. After removal of 1 base from V and 3 bases from J, the junction contained 3 bases not matched to a gene. This CDR3 is 18 amino acids long. Germline V lookup: CDR1 SGHTA, CDR2 FQGTGA.

Worth noting for this clone: Other DNA sequences from this sample encode an identical CDR3 as well. The chain uses TRBV4-3 and TRBJ2-5, with 8 nucleotides matching TRBD1. J was trimmed by 4 bases and V by 4 bases; bases with no gene match: 2. Per germline, CDR1 LGHNA and CDR2 YSLEER. CDR3 size: 13 residues. The CDR3 sequence is CASSRDRGETQYF. The CDR3 DNA sequence: TGCGCCAGCAGCCGAGACAGGGGAGAGACCCAGTACTTC.

V usage is TRBV7-9 and J usage is TRBJ1-1; D unresolved. CDR3 length equals 15 residues. The germline CDR1 and CDR2 sequences are SEHNR and FQNEAQ (reference sequence). V was clipped by 2 bases and J by 4 bases, with 14 bases between them. This CDR3 reads CASSLNTGGGTEAFF. CDR3 in DNA: TGTGCCAGCAGCTTAAATACGGGAGGCGGCACTGAAGCTTTCTTT.

V and J are TRBV4-3 and TRBJ1-2; tentative D call: TRBD1 (6 bases). V lost 0 bases and J lost 7, with 6 bases in between. The CDR3 covers 12 residues. Germline CDR1 reads LGHNA; CDR2 reads YSLEER. CDR3 sequence (DNA): TGCGCCAGCAGCCAAGACAGGGGTGGCTACACCTTC. It codes for CASSQDRGGYTF.

The CDR3 protein is CASSYDSGSTNEKLFF. The CDR3 bases are TGTGCCAGCAGCTACGACAGTGGCTCAACTAATGAAAAACTGTTTTTT. The rearrangement uses TRBV7-9 and TRBJ1-4, with a weak D call TRBD1 (5 bases). The CDR3 is made up of 16 amino acids. V lost 4 bases, J lost 0 bases, and 12 bases lay in between. Germline CDR1 SEHNR, CDR2 FQNEAQ (reference sequence).

The V call is TRBV2, the J call TRBJ1-2, with unresolved D. This CDR3 spans 14 amino acids. Trimming shortened V by 4 bases and J by 4 bases, and 13 bases separated the two germline ends. The germline V gene encodes CDR1 SNHLY and CDR2 FYNNEI. CDR3 in amino acids: CASSGSFTIYGYTF. CDR3 nucleotide sequence: TGTGCCAGCAGTGGGAGCTTCACAATCTATGGCTACACCTTC.

The rearrangement links TRBV7-2 to TRBJ1-2; 8 positions agree with TRBD1. Per germline, CDR1 SGHTA and CDR2 FQGNSA. CDR3 size: 16 residues. J was trimmed by 7 bases and V by 5 bases; bases with no gene match: 15. CDR3 protein: CASSPRTGSMATGYTF. CDR3 bases: TGTGCCAGCAGCCCCCGGACAGGGAGCATGGCTACTGGCTACACCTTC. The variable domain in full, with the rest retrieved from reference TRBV7-2 and TRBJ1-2, is GAGVSQSPSNKVTEKGKDVELRCDPISGHTALYWYRQSLGQGLEFLIYFQGNSAPDKSGLPSDRFSAERTGGSVSTLTIQRTQQEDSAVYLCASSPRTGSMATGYTFGSGTRLTVV.

The gene calls are TRBV6-5 and TRBJ2-7; D perhaps matches TRBD1 (5 bases). Trimming shortened V by 0 bases and J by 13 bases, and 22 bases separated the two germline ends. The germline gives CDR1 MNHEY, CDR2 SVGAGI. This CDR3 is built from 15 residues. This CDR3 reads CASSYSQTGNRLTYF. The CDR3 nucleotides read TGTGCCAGCAGTTACTCCCAGACTGGAAACAGGCTCACCTACTTC.

The CDR3 bases are TGTGCCAGCAGCTTGGGGGACGACAGGGGGAATGGCTACACCTTC. Protein sequence: CASSLGDDRGNGYTF. The gene calls are TRBV5-4 and TRBJ1-2; 9 bases are shared with TRBD1. The CDR3 contains 15 residues. Trimming at V came to 0 bases and at J to 6 bases, leaving 6 bases not matched to a gene. Germline CDR1 and CDR2: SGHNT and YYREEE (reference sequence).